This TCR beta chain emerged from a study of blood T cell repertoires in COVID-19. Authors' processing steps: Estimated nucleated cell counts came from reference gene primer amplification. TCRdb keeps only in-frame clones here, not all; method: immunoSEQ multiplex PCR. The DNA was the basis for D and trimming; V, J and clone size are from that table. Of 60,000 to 85,000 clones listed, around 86% are singletons. CDR1 and CDR2 from the germline V gene are KGHSH and LQKENI. V shed 3 bases, J shed 4 bases, and the junction held 4 bases outside the gene matches. The CDR3 totals 16 residues. This chain links TRBV18 with TRBJ2-3, with 13 bases identical to TRBD2. Sample: peripheral blood. The clonotype was recovered from an elderly woman with active or convalescent COVID-19. The CDR3 DNA sequence: TGTGCCAGCTCACCGGTAACTAGCGGGGGGGCAGATACGCAGTATTTT. It specifies CASSPVTSGGADTQYF.